These 2 T cell receptor beta chains originate from one sample sequenced in a study of T-cell reconstitution after alpha-beta-depleted transplantation in children (TCRdb year 2016). Libraries were made using PCR. The run used an Illumina HiSeq 2500. To normalize quantification of the TCRbeta repertoire, the TCR libraries were built with molecular barcoding that relied on unique molecular identifiers. The public reads were reanalyzed by TCRdb: fastp trimming at Q25, MiXCR alignment, in-frame beta chains only. All rows with the same CDR3 protein become a single entry with the most common DNA and genes. Across this sample there are about 580,000 distinct CDR3 sequences, with about 23% seen only once. The biggest ten clones account for approximately 14% of the sample. The treatment or condition label of this sample denotes: allogeneic hematopoietic cell transplantation with graft depleted of TCRalphabeta T cells and CD19 B cells.

Sequences were derived from PBMCs, mostly from graft donor cells, sampled 360 days after TCRalphabeta/CD19-depleted stem cell transplant. The receptors come from a boy younger than two who had a stem cell transplant for acute myeloid leukemia, so the T cells may come from the graft donor.

This clonotype was detected a few times. The rearrangement links TRBV12-3 or TRBV12-4 to TRBJ2-3; 7 bases are a match to TRBD2. The V gene end was trimmed by 10 bases and the J gene end by 4 bases; junction bases not matched to a gene: 5. This CDR3 has 12 residues. The CDR3 reads CATMGGADTQYF. CDR3 in DNA: TGTGCCACCATGGGAGGGGCAGATACGCAGTATTTT.

This clonotype was seen a few times. The chain carries TRBV7-9 and TRBJ2-3; D remains ambiguous. CDR3 length equals 15 residues. V was cut by 3 bases and J by 0 bases, with 10 bases left in between. In germline, CDR1 is SEHNR, CDR2 FQNEAQ (reference sequence). CDR3: CASSLSLPSTDTQYF. CDR3 nucleotide sequence: TGTGCCAGCAGCTTGTCACTTCCTAGCACAGATACGCAGTATTTT.